What follows are 3 T cell receptor beta chains derived from one specimen sequenced in a study of Ad26.COV2.S vaccination and SARS-CoV-2 variants. Regarding treatment: roughly 18 received Ad26.COV2.S at low or high dose, single or two shots; about 5 received placebo; per-sample allocation not given. Sampling took place 63 days after the first vaccine or placebo injection. Profiled with immunoSEQ multiplex PCR; TCRdb holds only in-frame clones, not every one. The sample contains some 390,000 clones, 89% of which appear only once. The sequences come from peripheral blood, collected in a trial of Ad26.COV2.S vaccine versus placebo. The receptor set was obtained from a person between 18 and 59 years old who received the Ad26.COV2.S COVID-19 vaccine or a placebo.

The chain carries TRBV9 and TRBJ1-2; D unresolved. Germline V gene lookup returns CDR1 SGDLS and CDR2 YYNGEE. The CDR3 spans 13 residues. Trimming took 4 bases from V and 8 from J, leaving 15 bases between them. CDR3 in DNA: TGTGCCAGCAGCCCCCCGGGGAGAAACGGCTACACCTTC. Protein sequence: CASSPPGRNGYTF.

The chain employs TRBV6-2 or TRBV6-3 and TRBJ1-3; D perhaps matches TRBD1 (5 bases). The CDR3 contains 15 residues. CDR1 is MNHEY and CDR2 is SVGEGT in the germline V gene. Deletions cut 2 bases from V and 0 bases from J, with 8 bases between. CDR3 bases: TGTGCCAGCAGTTACACAGGCACCTCTGGAAACACCATATATTTT. It translates to CASSYTGTSGNTIYF.

The chain has TRBV7-3 and TRBJ2-1; possibly TRBD2 for D (5 bases). The V end was cut by 4 bases, the J end by 8 bases, with 12 bases between. Per germline, CDR1 SGHTA and CDR2 FQGTGA. The CDR3 length is 13 residues. CDR3 loop: CASSYGRADEQFF. For the CDR3, the DNA is TGTGCCAGCAGCTACGGTAGAGCGGATGAGCAGTTCTTC. Full variable domain (remainder filled in from reference TRBV7-3 and TRBJ2-1): GAGVSQTPSNKVTEKGKYVELRCDPISGHTALYWYRQSLGQGPEFLIYFQGTGAADDSGLPNDRFFAVRPEGSVSTLKIQRTERGDSAVYLCASSYGRADEQFFGPGTRLTVL.